Included here is one T cell receptor beta chain sequence, with context. This sample is drawn from a study of cytomegalovirus exposure and HLA in healthy donors. A multiplex PCR was run with 60 Vbeta primers and 13 Jbeta primers. Sequencing used immunoSEQ multiplex PCR; TCRdb keeps in-frame clones, though not all of them. The data contain some 190,000 clones, approximately 80% of them seen just once; the ten biggest clones take up around 1.4%. Trimming removed 3 bases from V and 8 bases from J; junction bases left unmatched: 7. The CDR3 covers 16 residues. Germline V gene data show CDR1 as SGHVS and CDR2 as FQNEAQ.

This receptor was identified in a girl aged 5 to 17 in good health and CMV-seropositive. The chain links TRBV7-8 to TRBJ1-6; 10 nucleotides align to TRBD1. Material for sequencing was PBMCs. CDR3 sequence (DNA): TGTGCCAGCAGCTTCCCTCGGACAGGGGGGGATTCACCCCTCCACTTT. It yields the protein CASSFPRTGGDSPLHF.